This T cell receptor beta chain appears in the sequencing data of a study of Ad26.COV2.S vaccination and SARS-CoV-2 variants. As for the study in general: Doses of Ad26.COV2.S were injected into muscle once or twice, 56 days apart.

Points from the study as a whole: Breadth, reportedly substantial, characterized the spike-specific CD8+ and CD4+ T cell responses after vaccination.

The CDR3 is made up of 16 amino acids. V lost 0 bases and J 2 bases, leaving 11 bases between the germline ends. CDR1 and CDR2 from the germline V gene are SGHRS and YFSETQ. The table came from immunoSEQ multiplex PCR; TCRdb's copy has only in-frame clones and leaves some out. Of approximately 450,000 clones in the sample, 80% to 95% are singletons; the top ten hold about 12%. Points on this clone: Its specificity is not known.

Treatment denoted: some 20 received Ad26.COV2.S at low or high dose, single or two shots; five or six received placebo; per-sample allocation not given. The samples date from day 63 after the first vaccine or placebo injection. Aged 18-55 years, donor was enrolled in Boston in about 2020. The administered vaccine (an Ad26 vector) expressed Wuhan-strain SARS-CoV-2 spike. This clonotype was obtained from a person between 18 and 59 years old who received the Ad26.COV2.S COVID-19 vaccine or a placebo. Sequencing was performed on peripheral blood, taken in a trial of Ad26.COV2.S vaccine versus placebo. This chain joins TRBV5-1 and TRBJ2-2; a possible D gene is TRBD1 (5 bases). The CDR3 reads CASSLGVGENTGELFF. The CDR3 region has the DNA TGCGCCAGCAGCTTGGGGGTAGGGGAAAACACCGGGGAGCTGTTTTTT. The full variable domain, its missing parts supplied by reference TRBV5-1 and TRBJ2-2, is KAGVTQTPRYLIKTRGQQVTLSCSPISGHRSVSWYQQTPGQGLQFLFEYFSETQRNKGNFPGRFSGRQFSNSRSEMNVSTLELGDSALYLCASSLGVGENTGELFFGEGSRLTVL.